Listed here are 10 T cell receptor beta chains from one sample, sequenced in a study of neurological immune-mediated disorders. From the 5' RACE reads, TCRdb called clonotypes with MiXCR, one entry per CDR3 protein. The sample lists 35,000 to 50,000 distinct CDR3 sequences, 13% to 15% occurring once. The specimen was CD4+ T cells from blood. The receptors were gathered from a woman in her sixties with HTLV-1-associated myelopathy (HAM/TSP).

This clonotype was seen ten or more times. The chain links TRBV5-1 to TRBJ2-7; 7 nucleotides align to TRBD1. Looked up from germline, CDR1 is SGHRS and CDR2 is YFSETQ. The CDR3 covers 15 residues. After removal of 1 base from V and 3 bases from J, the junction contained 7 bases not matched to a gene. The CDR3 region is CASSLTGQLDYEQYF. The CDR3 nucleotides read TGCGCCAGCAGCTTGACGGGACAGCTGGACTACGAGCAGTACTTC. Drawing the rest from reference TRBV5-1 and TRBJ2-7, the complete variable domain is KAGVTQTPRYLIKTRGQQVTLSCSPISGHRSVSWYQQTPGQGLQFLFEYFSETQRNKGNFPGRFSGRQFSNSRSEMNVSTLELGDSALYLCASSLTGQLDYEQYFGPGTRLTVT.

This clonotype was detected ten times or more. V is TRBV29-1 and J is TRBJ2-2, with a possible D match to TRBD2 (6 bases). This CDR3 comprises 15 residues. With 4 bases removed from V and 6 bases from J, the gap between germline ends came to 18 bases. Germline CDR1 reads SQVTM; CDR2 reads ANQGSEA. The CDR3 DNA reads TGCAGCGTTGCTCCACTAGCAGGTTACCCCGGGGAGCTGTTTTTT. Translating it yields CSVAPLAGYPGELFF.

This clonotype appeared many times. The chain joins TRBV12-3 or TRBV12-4 to TRBJ1-6, with D maybe TRBD1 (5 bases). V was cut by 3 bases and J by 9 bases, with 12 bases left in between. This CDR3 is built from 14 residues. Here the CDR3 reads CASSLGRDSSPLHF. CDR3 sequence (DNA): TGTGCCAGCAGTTTGGGCAGGGATTCTTCACCCCTCCACTTT.

This clonotype was picked up many times. The CDR3 reads CASRRGQETQYF. The CDR3 region has the DNA TGTGCCAGCAGGAGGGGTCAAGAGACCCAGTACTTC. The rearrangement joins TRBV6-5 to TRBJ2-5; D is possibly TRBD1 or TRBD2 (5 bases each). Per germline, CDR1 MNHEY and CDR2 SVGAGI. V dropped 6 bases and J dropped 2 bases, with 7 bases sitting between them. This CDR3 is built from 12 residues.

In this sample, this clonotype turned up many times. The V and J genes are TRBV20-1 and TRBJ2-7, with TRBD2 identical over 9 bases. Germline loops: CDR1 DFQATT, CDR2 SNEGSKA (reference sequence). V was clipped by 1 base and J by 4 bases; unmatched bases: 2. This CDR3 has 13 residues. The CDR3 sequence is CSARGGGAYEQYF. The CDR3, as DNA: TGCAGTGCTAGAGGCGGGGGGGCTTACGAGCAGTACTTC.

This clonotype was seen ten or more times. This CDR3 reads CASSSRYDRGGIDTQYF. CDR3 bases: TGTGCCAGCAGTTCCAGATACGACAGGGGCGGTATCGATACGCAGTATTTT. V gene TRBV12-3 or TRBV12-4 combines with J gene TRBJ2-3; TRBD1 agrees at 8 bases. CDR3 length: 17 residues. J was trimmed by 6 bases and V by 4 bases; bases with no gene match: 15.

This chain uses TRBV7-9 with TRBJ1-4; D might be TRBD1 (5 bases). The germline V gene has CDR1 SEHNR and CDR2 FQNEAQ (reference sequence). The CDR3 runs 15 residues. Between the trimmed V and J ends, which lost 5 bases and 8 bases, there was a span of 18 bases. The CDR3 region has the DNA TGTGCCAGCAGCGCCACAAGGGGCGTATTAGAAAAACTGTTTTTT. It yields the protein CASSATRGVLEKLFF. The full variable domain, rest sourced from reference TRBV7-9 and TRBJ1-4, is DTGVSQNPRHKITKRGQNVTFRCDPISEHNRLYWYRQTLGQGPEFLTYFQNEAQLEKSRLLSDRFSAERPKGSFSTLEIQRTEQGDSAMYLCASSATRGVLEKLFFGSGTQLSVL.

This clonotype occurred many times. The chain links TRBV7-9 to TRBJ2-7; the D is unclear. Germline V lookup: CDR1 SEHNR, CDR2 FQNEAQ (reference sequence). CDR3 length: 13 amino acids. Between the trimmed V and J ends, which lost 5 bases and 0 bases, there was a span of 8 bases. CDR3 nucleotide sequence: TGTGCCAGCAGCCTCACTTTCTCCTACGAGCAGTACTTC. It specifies CASSLTFSYEQYF.

The table lists this clonotype with a count of one. The chain couples TRBV20-1 to TRBJ1-3; no clear D gene. In germline, CDR1 is DFQATT, CDR2 SNEGSKA (reference sequence). V was trimmed by 0 bases and J by 4 bases, leaving 4 bases between them. The CDR3 is 12 amino acids. CDR3 amino acids: CSARDRGNTIYF. The CDR3 nucleotides read TGCAGTGCTAGAGATCGAGGAAACACCATATATTTT.

This clonotype was detected ten times or more. This rearrangement joins TRBV20-1 to TRBJ2-3, with D hard to call. Germline V gives CDR1 DFQATT, CDR2 SNEGSKA (reference sequence). The V end lost 3 bases, the J end lost 2 bases, and 6 bases lay between the germline ends. The CDR3 covers 12 residues. CDR3 amino acids: CSARPVTDTQYF. The DNA for the CDR3 is TGCAGTGCTAGGCCCGTCACAGATACGCAGTATTTT.